This T cell receptor beta chain was sequenced for a study of naive CD8 T cells in extremely preterm neonates. The CDR3 totals 14 residues. V lost 1 base to trimming and J lost 8 bases, with 14 bases between them. Germline V lookup: CDR1 MNHEY, CDR2 SMNVEV (reference sequence). Deliveries were elective term cesareans at roughly 35-42 weeks, with no labor or membrane rupture. The sample holds sorted live naive CD8+ CD45RA+CCR7+ T cells. TCRdb's copy holds only in-frame clones and misses some; the assay was immunoSEQ multiplex PCR. The table lists roughly 5,000 clones, 97% of them singletons. The J gene is TRBJ1-2, the V gene TRBV27, with D perhaps matching TRBD1 (5 bases). The sample comprised naive CD8+ T cells from cord blood. This TCR derives from a newborn in good health. In DNA, the CDR3 is TGTGCCAGCAGTTTATATAAGGGGATGGGCGGCTACACCTTC. It codes for CASSLYKGMGGYTF.